This note documents a single T cell receptor (beta chain) sequence. This specimen belongs to a study of T-cell reconstitution after alpha-beta-depleted transplantation in children. The CDR3 has 15 residues. Trimming cost V 3 bases and J 7 bases; bases outside gene matches: 10. Germline V gives CDR1 SQVTM, CDR2 ANQGSEA. Unique molecular identifiers tagged the TCRbeta library. Via MiXCR, TCRdb re-called the PCR reads, giving one row per CDR3 protein. The sample has some 500,000 distinct CDR3 sequences, around 19% seen once. This receptor was identified in a human donor who donated a stem cell graft to a child with acute lymphoblastic leukemia. This sequence joins TRBV29-1 and TRBJ2-1, with 9 bases that match TRBD2. Sample: PBMCs from the stem cell graft donor, taken from the stem cell graft. The CDR3 loop reads CSVEATSGYGNEQFF. The CDR3 region has the DNA TGCAGCGTTGAGGCCACTAGCGGGTATGGAAATGAGCAGTTCTTC.